This entry lists 10 T cell receptor beta chains sequenced from one sample in a study of T-cell reconstitution after alpha-beta-depleted transplantation in children. Preparation of the TCRbeta library involved a method that used unique molecular identifiers. TCRdb re-analysed the PCR reads in MiXCR, keeping a single row per CDR3 protein. In the table there are about 500,000 distinct CDR3 sequences, 30% to 35% of which are singletons. Sequenced here: PBMCs from the stem cell graft donor, sampled from the stem cell graft. The source is a human donor who donated a stem cell graft to a child with aplastic anemia.

This clonotype was seen a handful of times. The chain combines TRBV27 with TRBJ1-2; no definite D call. V was shortened by 7 bases and J by 8 bases, with 14 bases between the two germline ends. Germline V CDR1 and CDR2: MNHEY, SMNVEV (reference sequence). The CDR3 sequence is 12 residues long. The CDR3 nucleotides read TGTGCCAGCACCAACCCCGCGGGAGGCTACACCTTC. This translates into CASTNPAGGYTF.

This clonotype was counted between two and nine times. The genes are TRBV30 and TRBJ2-2; 10 bases map to TRBD2. Germline assignment: CDR1 GTSNPN and CDR2 SVGIG (reference sequence). CDR3 length: 17 residues. Trimming cost V 7 bases and J 5 bases; bases outside gene matches: 16. The CDR3 reads CASSKRPSGSGTGELFF. The CDR3 nucleotides read TGTGCCTCCAGCAAAAGGCCTAGCGGGAGTGGTACCGGGGAGCTGTTTTTT.

The chain combines TRBV6-5 with TRBJ2-1; the D call may be TRBD1 or TRBD2 (5 bases each). CDR3 length: 14 residues. V was shortened by 0 bases and J by 8 bases, with 11 bases between the two germline ends. CDR1 is MNHEY, CDR2 SVGAGI, per germline. CDR3 sequence reads: CASSYSRGVDEQFF. The CDR3 DNA sequence: TGTGCCAGCAGTTACTCTAGAGGGGTCGATGAGCAGTTCTTC.

The chain joins TRBV7-9 to TRBJ2-1, with TRBD2 matching over 7 bases. CDR1 SEHNR and CDR2 FQNEAQ come from the germline V gene (reference sequence). The V segment lost 4 bases and the J segment 8 bases; nucleotides outside the gene matches: 11. The CDR3 totals 15 residues. CDR3 region: CASSSRLASGDEQFF. CDR3 sequence (DNA): TGTGCCAGCAGCTCCCGACTAGCATCAGGCGATGAGCAGTTCTTC.

The rearrangement uses TRBV29-1 and TRBJ2-1; D is unclear. The CDR3 extends over 12 amino acids. From germline, CDR1 is SQVTM and CDR2 ANQGSEA. V was clipped by 6 bases and J by 8 bases, with 14 bases between them. CDR3 sequence (DNA): TGCAGCGTCCAGCGTCCTGGGGATGAGCAGTTCTTC. Its protein is CSVQRPGDEQFF.

This chain joins TRBV19 and TRBJ2-4, with 7 bases identical to TRBD2. Germline values: CDR1 LNHDA, CDR2 SQIVND (reference sequence). V lost 6 bases, J lost 1 base, and 6 bases stayed unmatched. The CDR3 covers 15 residues. CDR3 nucleotide sequence: TGTGCCAGTAGGGAGACTAGCCGGGCCAAAAACATTCAGTACTTC. Translating gives CASRETSRAKNIQYF.

This clonotype was picked up a small number of times. The chain has TRBV20-1 and TRBJ2-7, with 7 bases aligning to TRBD1. This CDR3 contains 14 residues. Germline loops: CDR1 DFQATT, CDR2 SNEGSKA (reference sequence). The trim removed 5 bases at V and 2 bases at J, leaving 9 bases unmatched. The CDR3 loop reads CSAGDRAFAYEQYF. The CDR3 region has the DNA TGCAGTGCTGGTGACAGGGCTTTCGCCTACGAGCAGTACTTC.

V usage is TRBV12-3 or TRBV12-4 and J usage is TRBJ2-5; D remains unclear. The length of the CDR3 is 15 residues. V was cut by 2 bases and J by 2 bases, with 12 bases left in between. The DNA for the CDR3 is TGTGCCAGCAGTTTATCCGCTCAGAAGCAAGAGACCCAGTACTTC. Amino acids: CASSLSAQKQETQYF.

This clonotype was counted a few times. The gene calls are TRBV5-1 and TRBJ2-7; TRBD1 aligns across 7 bases. Germline V lookup: CDR1 SGHRS, CDR2 YFSETQ. V was pared by 4 bases and J by 0 bases, with 7 bases of the junction left unmatched. The CDR3 runs 15 residues. Written as DNA, the CDR3 is TGCGCCAGCAGCCCCGAGGGGGCGAACTCCTACGAGCAGTACTTC. Translating gives CASSPEGANSYEQYF.

The rearrangement uses TRBV3-1 and TRBJ2-5, with D unresolved. Germline values: CDR1 LGHDT, CDR2 YNNKEL (reference sequence). The CDR3 is 14 residues long. V lost 1 base, J lost 3 bases, and 9 bases lay in between. The chain's CDR3 is CASSQGPEKETQYF. The DNA for the CDR3 is TGTGCCAGCAGCCAAGGTCCAGAAAAAGAGACCCAGTACTTC.